This T cell receptor (beta chain) was recorded in a study of T cell repertoires in cytomegalovirus infection. Trimming pared 5 bases from V and 6 bases from J, leaving 17 bases between. Germline CDR1 SGHNT, CDR2 YYREEE (reference sequence). The CDR3 has 14 amino acids. TCRdb re-called the reads through MiXCR, storing one row per CDR3 protein. The sample has 150,000 to 200,000 distinct CDR3 sequences, approximately 19% seen once. Study-level points and caveats: Ex vivo, HLA-C-restricted CMV-specific TCR beta clonotypes prevailed over the rest of the response. Summed public TCR beta family frequency identified CMV carriers bearing the relevant HLA.

Note on this clonotype: As yet, its antigen is unknown.

V and J are TRBV5-4 and TRBJ1-1; TRBD1 is a possible D gene (5 bases). This TCR was recovered from a human donor in good health (CMV status not recorded). Some clones in this sample may be carry-over from other donors' samples. Sequences were obtained from PBMCs. CDR3 sequence: CASRLTGGEPEAFF. CDR3 DNA sequence: TGTGCCAGCAGGTTAACAGGCGGGGAGCCTGAAGCTTTCTTT.